This T cell receptor beta chain was sequenced during a study of a mutant IDH1 vaccine in newly diagnosed glioma. The wider study: Patients had received radiotherapy, temozolomide, or both previously, most receiving both. Visit V12 was conducted at week 35 as the safety follow-up. Visit V13 came later, at week 47.

The CDR3 runs to 11 residues. CDR1 is SGHNT and CDR2 is YENEEA in the germline V gene. J was trimmed by 10 bases and V by 4 bases; bases with no gene match: 2. This clone was detected a few times. Its antigen is undetermined. Noted time point: week 47, end of study. The investigators gave 300 ug of mutant IDH1 20-mer peptide in each vaccine dose, together with topical imiquimod. The method was immunoSEQ multiplex PCR; TCRdb's version includes in-frame clones alone and lacks a portion of them. The sample records 50,000 to 65,000 clones, roughly four fifths being singletons. Overall study findings and caveats: Pseudoprogression looked unconnected to shifts in top peripheral T cell clonotypes.

The specimen was PBMCs, collected from a glioma patient whose treatment included an IDH1 peptide vaccine. The V call is TRBV11-3, the J call TRBJ1-2; 8 bases are shared with TRBD1. The receptor was isolated from a woman aged 50 to 60 with glioma. The CDR3 coding sequence is TGTGCCAGCAGCTCGGACAGGGACTACACCTTC. It is translated as CASSSDRDYTF.